These T cell receptor beta chains were read from a single sample in a study of blood T cell repertoires in COVID-19. The table came from immunoSEQ multiplex PCR; TCRdb's copy has only in-frame clones and leaves some out. The table has 210,000 or so clones, about nine tenths seen once. The material sequenced was peripheral blood. The source of these receptors is a woman in her fifties or sixties with acute or convalescent COVID-19. CDR3s include the opening cysteine and the closing phenylalanine or tryptophan. The order of the fields is clone size, V gene, D gene, J gene, CDR3 protein, CDR3 DNA. A D gene is named only where the DNA matches it firmly. Expanded clones are given a class, and other clones once, few, many or no size at all.

abundance: -; v_gene: TRBV5-6; d_gene: TRBD1; j_gene: TRBJ2-2; CDR3aa: CASSRGQLNTGELFF; CDR3nt: TGTGCCAGCAGCCGGGGACAGCTGAACACCGGGGAGCTGTTTTTT
abundance: -; v_gene: TRBV10-1; d_gene: -; j_gene: TRBJ1-6; CDR3aa: CASSEAGAGNSPLHF; CDR3nt: TGCGCCAGCAGTGAGGCAGGGGCAGGCAATTCACCCCTCCACTTT
abundance: once; v_gene: TRBV6-2/TRBV6-3; d_gene: TRBD1; j_gene: TRBJ2-7; CDR3aa: CASTPRGIFSYEQYF; CDR3nt: TGTGCCAGCACCCCCAGGGGGATTTTCTCCTACGAGCAGTACTTC
abundance: -; v_gene: TRBV6-2/TRBV6-3; d_gene: -; j_gene: TRBJ2-3; CDR3aa: CASSRIAGTTDTQYF; CDR3nt: TGTGCCAGCAGTAGAATCGCGGGCACCACAGATACGCAGTATTTT
abundance: -; v_gene: TRBV30; d_gene: TRBD1; j_gene: TRBJ1-1; CDR3aa: CAWRGDRGLDTEAFF; CDR3nt: TGTGCCTGGAGGGGGGACAGGGGGCTCGACACTGAAGCTTTCTTT
abundance: -; v_gene: TRBV5-1; d_gene: -; j_gene: TRBJ1-5; CDR3aa: CASSLGQDNQPQHF; CDR3nt: TGCGCCAGCAGCTTGGGACAGGACAATCAGCCCCAGCATTTT
abundance: -; v_gene: TRBV7-2; d_gene: TRBD1; j_gene: TRBJ1-1; CDR3aa: CASSTDRGTVAFF; CDR3nt: TGTGCCAGCAGCACTGACAGGGGGACGGTAGCTTTCTTT
abundance: few; v_gene: TRBV6-2/TRBV6-3; d_gene: -; j_gene: TRBJ1-5; CDR3aa: CASSYQGSNQPQHF; CDR3nt: TGTGCCAGCAGTTATCAGGGCAGCAATCAGCCCCAGCATTTT
abundance: many; v_gene: TRBV11-2; d_gene: -; j_gene: TRBJ2-7; CDR3aa: CASSLTREEQYF; CDR3nt: TGTGCCAGCAGCTTAACTCGAGAAGAGCAGTACTTC
abundance: -; v_gene: TRBV7-9; d_gene: -; j_gene: TRBJ2-2; CDR3aa: CASSSAGRRVVTAGELFF; CDR3nt: TGTGCCAGCAGCTCAGCCGGCCGCAGGGTGGTAACAGCCGGGGAGCTGTTTTTT
abundance: -; v_gene: TRBV28; d_gene: -; j_gene: TRBJ1-4; CDR3aa: CATTGQTNEKLFF; CDR3nt: TGTGCCACCACGGGACAAACTAATGAAAAACTGTTTTTT
abundance: -; v_gene: TRBV28; d_gene: -; j_gene: TRBJ2-5; CDR3aa: CAGARTDQETQYF; CDR3nt: TGTGCCGGCGCCCGGACAGACCAAGAGACCCAGTACTTC
abundance: -; v_gene: TRBV7-8; d_gene: TRBD2; j_gene: TRBJ2-5; CDR3aa: CASSLYQRGALQGETQYF; CDR3nt: TGTGCCAGCAGCTTATATCAGCGGGGGGCGCTCCAGGGGGAGACCCAGTACTTC
abundance: -; v_gene: TRBV7-9; d_gene: TRBD1; j_gene: TRBJ1-5; CDR3aa: CASSLGTGINQPQHF; CDR3nt: TGTGCCAGCAGCTTAGGGACAGGGATTAATCAGCCCCAGCATTTT
abundance: -; v_gene: TRBV30; d_gene: TRBD1; j_gene: TRBJ1-5; CDR3aa: CAWSTGQGVKQPQHF; CDR3nt: TGTGCCTGGAGTACGGGACAGGGCGTGAAGCAGCCCCAGCATTTT
abundance: -; v_gene: TRBV6-2/TRBV6-3; d_gene: TRBD1; j_gene: TRBJ1-1; CDR3aa: CASSPLGQGGTEAFF; CDR3nt: TGTGCCAGCAGTCCGCTGGGACAGGGGGGTACTGAAGCTTTCTTT
abundance: -; v_gene: TRBV12-2; d_gene: -; j_gene: TRBJ1-4; CDR3aa: CASRFRQQGPREKLFF; CDR3nt: TGTGCAAGTCGCTTCCGCCAACAGGGACCACGTGAAAAACTGTTTTTT
abundance: -; v_gene: TRBV3-1/TRBV3-2; d_gene: -; j_gene: TRBJ1-2; CDR3aa: CASSQEPAGAYGYTF; CDR3nt: TGTGCCAGCAGCCAAGAACCTGCAGGGGCCTATGGCTACACCTTC
abundance: -; v_gene: TRBV3-1/TRBV3-2; d_gene: -; j_gene: TRBJ1-2; CDR3aa: CASSQGGHGYGYTF; CDR3nt: TGTGCCAGCAGCCAAGGGGGACACGGCTATGGCTACACCTTC
abundance: -; v_gene: TRBV24-1; d_gene: -; j_gene: TRBJ2-1; CDR3aa: CATSGETRTRRNEQFF; CDR3nt: TGTGCCACCAGTGGGGAGACTCGGACCAGACGCAATGAGCAGTTCTTC
abundance: -; v_gene: TRBV20-1; d_gene: -; j_gene: TRBJ1-1; CDR3aa: CSASSRRNTEAFF; CDR3nt: TGCAGTGCTAGTTCGCGGAGGAACACTGAAGCTTTCTTT
abundance: once; v_gene: TRBV29-1; d_gene: -; j_gene: TRBJ1-2; CDR3aa: CSVQPGANYGYTF; CDR3nt: TGCAGCGTTCAACCGGGAGCTAACTATGGCTACACCTTC
abundance: -; v_gene: TRBV6-7; d_gene: -; j_gene: TRBJ2-2; CDR3aa: CASLTRGSNTGELFF; CDR3nt: TGTGCCAGCCTCACGAGGGGGTCCAACACCGGGGAGCTGTTTTTT
abundance: -; v_gene: TRBV6-1; d_gene: TRBD2; j_gene: TRBJ2-1; CDR3aa: CASSELAGGPNEQFF; CDR3nt: TGTGCCAGCAGTGAACTAGCGGGGGGGCCCAATGAGCAGTTCTTC
abundance: -; v_gene: TRBV6-5; d_gene: -; j_gene: TRBJ1-2; CDR3aa: CASSPAGRPEGGYTF; CDR3nt: TGTGCCAGCAGTCCGGCTGGCAGACCTGAGGGTGGCTACACCTTC
abundance: -; v_gene: TRBV5-1; d_gene: -; j_gene: TRBJ1-2; CDR3aa: CASSLEADGYTF; CDR3nt: TGCGCCAGCAGCTTGGAAGCTGATGGCTACACCTTC
abundance: -; v_gene: TRBV5-1; d_gene: -; j_gene: TRBJ2-1; CDR3aa: CASSDGGYNEQFF; CDR3nt: TGCGCCAGCAGCGATGGAGGATACAATGAGCAGTTCTTC
abundance: -; v_gene: TRBV7-9; d_gene: -; j_gene: TRBJ1-5; CDR3aa: CASSKQGTKQPQHF; CDR3nt: TGTGCCAGCAGCAAACAGGGAACTAAGCAGCCCCAGCATTTT
abundance: -; v_gene: TRBV12-5; d_gene: -; j_gene: TRBJ1-2; CDR3aa: CASGQLSRDYGYTF; CDR3nt: TGTGCTAGTGGTCAACTATCCCGGGACTATGGCTACACCTTC
abundance: -; v_gene: TRBV4-1; d_gene: TRBD1; j_gene: TRBJ1-5; CDR3aa: CASSQPDRGNNQPQHF; CDR3nt: TGCGCCAGCAGCCAACCCGACAGGGGGAACAATCAGCCCCAGCATTTT
abundance: -; v_gene: TRBV6-4; d_gene: TRBD1; j_gene: TRBJ1-6; CDR3aa: CASTTPGQGWDSPLHF; CDR3nt: TGTGCCAGCACTACCCCAGGACAGGGGTGGGATTCACCCCTCCACTTT
abundance: -; v_gene: TRBV3-1/TRBV3-2; d_gene: TRBD1; j_gene: TRBJ1-1; CDR3aa: CASSLRGRGTEAFF; CDR3nt: TGTGCCAGCAGCCTCAGGGGGCGAGGCACTGAAGCTTTCTTT
abundance: -; v_gene: TRBV6-5; d_gene: -; j_gene: TRBJ2-7; CDR3aa: CASSYTGYHEQYF; CDR3nt: TGTGCCAGCAGTTACACGGGGTACCACGAGCAGTACTTC
abundance: -; v_gene: TRBV19; d_gene: TRBD2; j_gene: TRBJ2-7; CDR3aa: CASSIRGGYEQYF; CDR3nt: TGTGCCAGTAGTATCCGGGGGGGCTACGAGCAGTACTTC
abundance: -; v_gene: TRBV28; d_gene: TRBD1; j_gene: TRBJ2-2; CDR3aa: CASSPSTGGTGELFF; CDR3nt: TGTGCCAGCAGTCCATCGACAGGGGGCACCGGGGAGCTGTTTTTT
abundance: -; v_gene: TRBV29-1; d_gene: TRBD1; j_gene: TRBJ1-3; CDR3aa: CSALTGGRGNTIYF; CDR3nt: TGCAGCGCTCTCACAGGGGGCAGGGGAAACACCATATATTTT
abundance: -; v_gene: TRBV5-1; d_gene: -; j_gene: TRBJ1-1; CDR3aa: CASSLAGGWDTEAFF; CDR3nt: TGCGCCAGCAGCTTGGCCGGGGGATGGGACACTGAAGCTTTCTTT
abundance: -; v_gene: TRBV7-2; d_gene: TRBD2; j_gene: TRBJ2-5; CDR3aa: CASTGGALAGGETQYF; CDR3nt: TGTGCCAGCACCGGGGGGGCACTAGCGGGAGGGGAGACCCAGTACTTC
abundance: -; v_gene: TRBV30; d_gene: TRBD2; j_gene: TRBJ2-7; CDR3aa: CAWSVNSGGYEQYF; CDR3nt: TGTGCCTGGAGTGTAAACTCGGGGGGCTACGAGCAGTACTTC
abundance: -; v_gene: TRBV5-6; d_gene: TRBD1; j_gene: TRBJ1-6; CDR3aa: CASRGQGPYNSPLHF; CDR3nt: TGTGCCAGCAGGGGACAGGGCCCTTATAATTCACCCCTCCACTTT
abundance: -; v_gene: TRBV19; d_gene: -; j_gene: TRBJ2-4; CDR3aa: CASSPGQGWGIQYF; CDR3nt: TGTGCCAGTAGTCCAGGGCAGGGATGGGGCATTCAGTACTTC
abundance: -; v_gene: TRBV7-8; d_gene: TRBD1; j_gene: TRBJ2-7; CDR3aa: CASSLVPGQGTYEQYF; CDR3nt: TGTGCCAGCAGCTTAGTTCCGGGACAGGGTACCTACGAGCAGTACTTC
abundance: -; v_gene: TRBV7-2; d_gene: -; j_gene: TRBJ1-2; CDR3aa: CASTPSPGGGTYGYTF; CDR3nt: TGTGCCAGCACCCCCTCTCCGGGGGGGGGAACCTATGGCTACACCTTC
abundance: -; v_gene: TRBV12-3/TRBV12-4; d_gene: -; j_gene: TRBJ2-1; CDR3aa: CASSYRDNEQFF; CDR3nt: TGTGCCAGCAGTTACCGGGACAATGAGCAGTTCTTC
abundance: -; v_gene: TRBV7-9; d_gene: -; j_gene: TRBJ2-2; CDR3aa: CARDSANTGELFF; CDR3nt: TGTGCCAGGGACTCCGCGAACACCGGGGAGCTGTTTTTT
abundance: -; v_gene: TRBV11-2; d_gene: -; j_gene: TRBJ1-1; CDR3aa: CASSRGRARNTEAFF; CDR3nt: TGTGCCAGCAGCCGAGGGAGGGCCCGGAACACTGAAGCTTTCTTT
abundance: -; v_gene: TRBV19; d_gene: TRBD1; j_gene: TRBJ1-5; CDR3aa: CASSKRGLSNQPQHF; CDR3nt: TGTGCCAGTAGTAAAAGGGGGCTCAGCAATCAGCCCCAGCATTTT
abundance: -; v_gene: TRBV10-2; d_gene: -; j_gene: TRBJ1-5; CDR3aa: CASSESGYGNQPQHF; CDR3nt: TGCGCCAGCAGTGAATCGGGGTATGGCAATCAGCCCCAGCATTTT
abundance: -; v_gene: TRBV3-1/TRBV3-2; d_gene: -; j_gene: TRBJ2-7; CDR3aa: CASSQDRFYEQYF; CDR3nt: TGTGCCAGCAGCCAAGACAGGTTCTACGAGCAGTACTTC
abundance: few; v_gene: TRBV19; d_gene: TRBD1; j_gene: TRBJ1-1; CDR3aa: CASSPDRRNTEAFF; CDR3nt: TGTGCCAGTAGCCCGGACAGGAGAAACACTGAAGCTTTCTTT
abundance: -; v_gene: TRBV6-5; d_gene: TRBD1; j_gene: TRBJ2-7; CDR3aa: CASTDRGNEQYF; CDR3nt: TGTGCCAGCACGGACAGGGGCAACGAGCAGTACTTC
abundance: few; v_gene: TRBV10-2; d_gene: TRBD2; j_gene: TRBJ2-3; CDR3aa: CASSATSGTDTQYF; CDR3nt: TGCGCCAGCAGTGCCACTAGCGGCACAGATACGCAGTATTTT
abundance: -; v_gene: TRBV10-3; d_gene: TRBD1; j_gene: TRBJ2-3; CDR3aa: CAISGGQGVTDTQYF; CDR3nt: TGTGCCATCAGTGGGGGGCAGGGGGTTACAGATACGCAGTATTTT
abundance: -; v_gene: TRBV4-1; d_gene: -; j_gene: TRBJ2-2; CDR3aa: CASSQEGVPTGELFF; CDR3nt: TGCGCCAGCAGCCAAGAGGGAGTCCCCACCGGGGAGCTGTTTTTT
abundance: -; v_gene: TRBV5-1; d_gene: -; j_gene: TRBJ2-6; CDR3aa: CASSSTGTGANVLTF; CDR3nt: TGCGCCAGCAGCAGTACAGGGACTGGGGCCAACGTCCTGACTTTC
abundance: -; v_gene: TRBV5-4; d_gene: -; j_gene: TRBJ2-1; CDR3aa: CASSLVTGWTNEQFF; CDR3nt: TGTGCCAGCAGCTTGGTAACAGGGTGGACGAATGAGCAGTTCTTC
abundance: -; v_gene: TRBV10-2; d_gene: TRBD2; j_gene: TRBJ2-7; CDR3aa: CATKVAGGAYEQYF; CDR3nt: TGCGCCACCAAGGTAGCGGGAGGCGCCTACGAGCAGTACTTC
abundance: -; v_gene: TRBV6-2/TRBV6-3; d_gene: -; j_gene: TRBJ2-7; CDR3aa: CASRPIQGSWRENHEQYF; CDR3nt: TGTGCCAGCAGACCTATACAGGGCAGCTGGCGGGAGAACCACGAGCAGTACTTC
abundance: -; v_gene: TRBV24-1; d_gene: -; j_gene: TRBJ1-5; CDR3aa: CATSDPARADQPQHF; CDR3nt: TGTGCCACCAGTGACCCCGCGAGAGCGGATCAGCCCCAGCATTTT
abundance: few; v_gene: TRBV9; d_gene: TRBD2; j_gene: TRBJ2-7; CDR3aa: CASSPSAGGPQGEQYF; CDR3nt: TGTGCCAGCAGCCCCTCCGCGGGGGGGCCTCAAGGCGAGCAGTACTTC